This T cell receptor (beta chain) was obtained from a study of neurological immune-mediated disorders. General observations from the study: There were no CDR3 amino acid sequences shared by expanded clones across subjects, a result suggesting private repertoires in all groups.

The cDNA was produced through 5'RACE with 10-nucleotide random UMIs. Over 200 million TCR-beta sequences from 15-18 subjects came from every sequencing run. One entry per CDR3 protein results from TCRdb running MiXCR on the 5' RACE reads. The repertoire holds some 38,000 distinct CDR3 sequences, with around an eighth as singletons. This clonotype was seen many times. Its target is not known. The germline gene is not matched at one end of the junction; a read error may be the cause. The CDR3 covers 13 residues. Germline assignment: CDR1 MDHEN and CDR2 SYDVKM. The unsorted libraries had their origin in 2 million PBMCs stored at -80 C.

The chain recombines TRBV28 with TRBJ1-1; the D is unclear. The receptor was derived from a woman aged 45-65 years with HTLV-1-associated myelopathy (HAM/TSP). The sequenced material came from PBMCs. CDR3 coding DNA: TGTGCCAGCAGTTTAGCAACGAACACTGAAACTTTCTTT. Encoded protein: CASSLATNTETFF.